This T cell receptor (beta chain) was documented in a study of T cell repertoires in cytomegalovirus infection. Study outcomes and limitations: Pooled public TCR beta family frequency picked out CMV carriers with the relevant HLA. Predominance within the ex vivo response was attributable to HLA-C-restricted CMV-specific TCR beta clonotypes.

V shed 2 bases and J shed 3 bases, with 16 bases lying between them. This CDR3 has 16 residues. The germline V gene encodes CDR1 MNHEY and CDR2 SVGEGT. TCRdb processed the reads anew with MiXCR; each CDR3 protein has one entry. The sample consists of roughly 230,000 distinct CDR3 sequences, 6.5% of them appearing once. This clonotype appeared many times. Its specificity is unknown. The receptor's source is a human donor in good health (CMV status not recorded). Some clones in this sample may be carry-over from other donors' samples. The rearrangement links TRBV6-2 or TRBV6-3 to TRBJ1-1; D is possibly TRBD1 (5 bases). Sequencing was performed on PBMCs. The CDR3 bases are TGTGCCAGCAGTTACGCCCCGCTGTGGGGGGACACTGAAGCTTTCTTT. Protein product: CASSYAPLWGDTEAFF.